The 26 T cell receptor beta chains reported below all come from one sample, sequenced in a study of cytotoxic CD8 clonotypes in ibrutinib-treated CLL (dated by TCRdb to about 2021). Library preparation employed the immunoSEQ multiplex PCR assay. Imported from immuneACCESS, the table was reduced by TCRdb to in-frame sequences with V and J called. These copies leave out some clones; in studies compared against another copy, an unresolved V gene accounts for under half, and the cause of the remainder is not known. This sample holds tens of thousands of clones; around 60% were observed only once. The ten largest make up around 21% of the sample. The time point label, as the study defines it: less than 30 months on ibrutinib. The sample here was PBMCs, taken after 24 months of ibrutinib treatment. Source of these receptors: a human donor with chronic lymphocytic leukemia.

This clone was seen at least ten times. This chain joins TRBV6-1 and TRBJ1-1; D is possibly TRBD1 (5 bases). This CDR3 is built from 14 residues. Germline lookup yields CDR1 MNHNS and CDR2 SASEGT. V lost 8 bases, J lost 0 bases, and 13 bases lay in between. The CDR3 sequence: CASSDRPLNTEAFF. Written as DNA, the CDR3 is TGTGCCAGCTCCGACAGACCGTTGAACACTGAAGCTTTCTTT.

A note on this clone: An end of the junction does not agree with germline; a read error may underlie this. The chain joins TRBV15 to TRBJ1-2; the D is unclear. CDR3 length equals 13 residues. Germline CDR1 reads LNHNV; CDR2 reads YYDKDF (reference sequence). CDR3 loop: CASSFGTNYGYTF. In nucleotides, the CDR3 is TGTGCCAGCAGCTTTGGGACTAACTATGGCTACACCTTC.

This clone was seen a few times. The chain carries TRBV6-6 and TRBJ2-7; 7 bases are a match to TRBD1. V shed 5 bases and J 5 bases; nucleotides not matched to a gene: 15. The CDR3 runs to 16 residues. CDR1 MNHNY and CDR2 SVGAGI come from the germline V gene (reference sequence). The DNA for the CDR3 is TGTGCCAGCAGTAGTCCGCGTTTTGGGACAGTTGACGAGCAGTACTTC. It encodes CASSSPRFGTVDEQYF.

The sample holds many counts of this clone. The chain employs TRBV28 and TRBJ2-5; D is unresolved. Trimming shortened V by 5 bases and J by 4 bases, and 8 bases separated the two germline ends. The CDR3 runs 12 residues. The V gene's germline CDR1 is MDHEN and CDR2 SYDVKM. The CDR3 sequence: CASSRVRETQYF. In DNA form, the CDR3 reads TGTGCCAGCAGTCGGGTTCGAGAGACCCAGTACTTC.

This clone was picked up one time. The V and J genes are TRBV28 and TRBJ1-2; D unclear. Germline CDR1 MDHEN, CDR2 SYDVKM. There are 11 residues in the CDR3. Trimming left V 5 bases short and J 2 bases short, with 3 bases between. For the CDR3, the DNA is TGTGCCAGCAGTCGGAACTATGGCTACACCTTC. It specifies CASSRNYGYTF.

This clone has a single count. V is TRBV5-6 and J is TRBJ2-1; 9 nucleotides line up with TRBD1. The CDR3 consists of 14 residues. CDR1 SGHDT and CDR2 YYEEEE come from the germline V gene. The V and J ends lost 4 bases and 8 bases, in that order; junction bases with no gene match: 7. The DNA of the CDR3 is TGTGCCAGCAGCATTCCGGGACAGGGCCATGAGCAGTTCTTC. Translating it yields CASSIPGQGHEQFF.

The chain carries TRBV7-9 and TRBJ2-1; the D gene is possibly TRBD2 (5 bases). Looked up from germline, CDR1 is SEHNR and CDR2 is FQNEAQ (reference sequence). This CDR3 has 15 residues. V shed 3 bases and J shed 6 bases, with 15 bases lying between them. In nucleotides, the CDR3 is TGTGCCAGCAGCTTTAGCGCGTGGGGAATCAATGAGCAGTTCTTC. Amino acids: CASSFSAWGINEQFF. Complete variable domain (other parts from reference TRBV7-9 and TRBJ2-1): DTGVSQNPRHKITKRGQNVTFRCDPISEHNRLYWYRQTLGQGPEFLTYFQNEAQLEKSRLLSDRFSAERPKGSFSTLEIQRTEQGDSAMYLCASSFSAWGINEQFFGPGTRLTVL.

This clone showed up many times. The rearrangement links TRBV15 to TRBJ1-5; D unresolved. Deletions cut 3 bases from V and 5 bases from J, with 11 bases between. The germline V gene encodes CDR1 LNHNV and CDR2 YYDKDF (reference sequence). The CDR3 runs to 14 residues. The CDR3 spells CATSSLSIYQPQHF. The DNA for the CDR3 is TGTGCCACCAGCAGCCTCAGTATTTATCAGCCCCAGCATTTT.

This clone has only a few counts. This sequence joins TRBV7-2 and TRBJ1-5, with TRBD1 identical over 7 bases. J was trimmed by 5 bases and V by 4 bases; bases with no gene match: 5. This CDR3 spans 14 amino acids. Germline V gene lookup returns CDR1 SGHTA and CDR2 FQGNSA. The CDR3 nucleotides are TGTGCCAGCAGCTCAGGGGGATTCGATCAGCCCCAGCATTTT. This translates into CASSSGGFDQPQHF.

The chain recombines TRBV6-5 with TRBJ2-3, with 8 bases matching TRBD2. The V gene's germline CDR1 is MNHEY and CDR2 SVGAGI. The CDR3 runs to 15 residues. After removal of 8 bases from V and 4 bases from J, the junction contained 11 bases not matched to a gene. CDR3 DNA sequence: TGTGCCAGCGCCCGTGCGGGAGGAGGCCCAGATACGCAGTATTTT. This codes for CASARAGGGPDTQYF.

The chain employs TRBV9 and TRBJ2-4; TRBD2 matches at 7 bases. J was trimmed by 7 bases and V by 6 bases; bases with no gene match: 10. In germline, CDR1 is SGDLS, CDR2 YYNGEE. The CDR3 totals 14 residues. CDR3 in amino acids: CASTVGTNRNIQYF. The CDR3 region has the DNA TGTGCCAGCACGGTAGGGACTAATCGTAACATTCAGTACTTC.

In its sample, this clone was seen many times. This sequence joins TRBV6-6 and TRBJ1-3; the D gene is possibly TRBD1 (6 bases). This CDR3 spans 15 amino acids. The V end was cut by 2 bases, the J end by 4 bases, with 12 bases between. Germline lookup yields CDR1 MNHNY and CDR2 SVGAGI (reference sequence). This CDR3 reads CASSYGGLTGNTIYF. The CDR3 region has the DNA TGTGCCAGCAGTTACGGGGGCTTAACCGGAAACACCATATATTTT.

The rearrangement links TRBV7-9 to TRBJ1-1; 9 positions agree with TRBD1. Germline loops: CDR1 SEHNR, CDR2 FQNEAQ (reference sequence). The CDR3 spans 16 residues. The junction had 11 bases not matched to a gene; V was cut back by 5 bases and J by 4 bases. The CDR3 protein is CASSSPGTGRGTEAFF. As DNA, the CDR3 is TGTGCCAGCAGCAGTCCCGGGACAGGGCGGGGCACTGAAGCTTTCTTT.

This clone showed up just a few times. The rearrangement uses TRBV29-1 and TRBJ2-5; D possibly corresponds to TRBD2 (5 bases). From germline, CDR1 is SQVTM and CDR2 ANQGSEA. Deletions cut 8 bases from V and 5 bases from J, with 24 bases between. CDR3 length: 15 amino acids. This chain's CDR3 is CSFTPTGKRGETQYF. CDR3 DNA sequence: TGCAGCTTTACCCCAACGGGTAAACGGGGTGAGACCCAGTACTTC.

This chain joins TRBV10-3 and TRBJ2-7; 9 bases are shared with TRBD1. Per the germline V gene, CDR1 is ENHRY and CDR2 is SYGVKD. The trim removed 3 bases at V and 2 bases at J, leaving 5 bases unmatched. The CDR3 consists of 15 residues. In nucleotides, the CDR3 is TGTGCCATCAGTGATACAGGGGGCTTTACCTACGAGCAGTACTTC. Amino acid sequence: CAISDTGGFTYEQYF.

The chain joins TRBV5-6 to TRBJ1-6; the D gene is possibly TRBD1 (5 bases). V lost 2 bases and J 6 bases, leaving 12 bases between the germline ends. The germline V gene encodes CDR1 SGHDT and CDR2 YYEEEE. The CDR3 length is 15 residues. CDR3 sequence reads: CASSLPGRFNSPLHF. DNA of the CDR3: TGTGCCAGCAGCTTACCGGGACGGTTTAATTCACCCCTCCACTTT.

This chain joins TRBV27 and TRBJ1-2; TRBD1 matches 10 bases. The CDR3 sequence is 16 residues long. The ends lost 4 bases at V and 5 bases at J; junction bases unmatched: 10. The germline gives CDR1 MNHEY, CDR2 SMNVEV (reference sequence). The CDR3 sequence: CASSWDRGGLPYGYTF. The CDR3 DNA sequence: TGTGCCAGCAGTTGGGACAGGGGAGGCCTACCATATGGCTACACCTTC.

The gene calls are TRBV6-5 and TRBJ2-2, with 8 bases aligning to TRBD2. This CDR3 has 15 residues. Germline assignment: CDR1 MNHEY and CDR2 SVGAGI. The trim removed 7 bases at V and 6 bases at J, leaving 10 bases unmatched. CDR3 sequence: CASILSGGQSGELFF. CDR3 coding DNA: TGTGCCAGCATTCTTTCGGGGGGGCAGTCCGGGGAGCTGTTTTTT.

The chain employs TRBV27 and TRBJ2-3; 11 bases line up with TRBD2. CDR1 is MNHEY, CDR2 SMNVEV, per germline (reference sequence). V shed 5 bases, J shed 2 bases, and the junction held 9 bases outside the gene matches. This CDR3 contains 17 residues. This CDR3 is CASSQRLAGFATDTQYF. The CDR3 coding sequence is TGTGCCAGCAGTCAGCGACTAGCGGGGTTCGCCACAGATACGCAGTATTTT.

The chain carries TRBV5-1 and TRBJ2-3; TRBD2 matches 10 bases. CDR1 is SGHRS, CDR2 YFSETQ, per germline. This CDR3 has 14 amino acids. The junction had 4 bases not matched to a gene; V was cut back by 5 bases and J by 4 bases. CDR3 sequence (DNA): TGCGCCAGCAGACTAGCGGGATCGGCAGATACGCAGTATTTT. This encodes CASRLAGSADTQYF.

The CDR3 spells CASSFRVWYV. The DNA of the CDR3 is TGTGCCAGCAGCTTCAGGGTTTGGTACGTC. The chain combines TRBV7-4 with TRBJ2-7; possibly TRBD1 for D (5 bases). The CDR3 spans 10 residues. Trimming took 3 bases from V and 12 from J, leaving 9 bases between them. The germline gives CDR1 SGHVT, CDR2 SQSDAQ.

By sample share, this clone is medium-sized. The J gene is TRBJ2-3, the V gene TRBV4-1, with D tentatively TRBD1 or TRBD2 (5 bases each). Germline values: CDR1 MGHRA, CDR2 YSYEKL. The CDR3 is 14 amino acids. V lost 4 bases and J lost 4, with 12 bases in between. The CDR3 DNA reads as TGCGCCAGCAGCCTAGCAGGGAGCTCAGATACGCAGTATTTT. Its protein product is CASSLAGSSDTQYF.

This clone was recorded a few times. The chain recombines TRBV6-6 with TRBJ1-2; D ambiguous. Germline CDR1 MNHNY, CDR2 SVGAGI (reference sequence). Trimming removed 0 bases at V and 1 base at J, with 9 bases between. CDR3 length: 15 residues. The CDR3 reads CASSYSRGNNYGYTF. DNA of the CDR3: TGTGCCAGCAGTTACTCGAGAGGAAATAACTATGGCTACACCTTC.

The count of this clone is one. This chain connects TRBV19 to TRBJ2-1, with D possibly matching TRBD2 (7 bases). Trimming pared 7 bases from V and 9 bases from J, leaving 19 bases between. This CDR3 contains 14 residues. Germline CDR1 LNHDA, CDR2 SQIVND (reference sequence). The CDR3 DNA follows: TGTGCCAGTACCTCGGGGGGCCCGAGGGGTGAGCAGTTCTTC. Translating gives CASTSGGPRGEQFF.

This rearrangement joins TRBV5-4 to TRBJ1-3; tentatively, D is TRBD1 (5 bases). V lost 0 bases, J lost 7 bases, and 11 bases lay in between. This CDR3 is built from 14 residues. CDR1 is SGHNT, CDR2 YYREEE, per germline (reference sequence). The CDR3 reads CASSLGGRPNTIYF. Here the CDR3 DNA reads TGTGCCAGCAGCTTGGGGGGCCGCCCGAACACCATATATTTT.

The table lists this clone with a few counts. The chain joins TRBV15 to TRBJ1-5, with no clear D. Germline V CDR1 and CDR2: LNHNV, YYDKDF (reference sequence). This CDR3 contains 15 residues. V dropped 5 bases and J dropped 2 bases, with 13 bases sitting between them. CDR3 sequence: CATSLDPSGNQPQHF. As DNA, the CDR3 is TGTGCCACCAGCCTAGACCCTAGTGGCAATCAGCCCCAGCATTTT.